This T cell receptor beta chain is drawn from a study of regulatory T cells in long-lasting Graves disease. Study conclusions and caveats: Among samples with persistent disease, TRBV28, TRBJ1-2 and TRBJ2-5 were favored.

Time point meaning: newly diagnosed GD, antithyroid drugs for less than 3 months. PBMCs were the source of the RNA used for TCR sequencing. Points on this clonotype: Its antigen is not identified.

This CDR3 contains 17 residues. Germline trimming cut 5 bases from V and 5 bases from J; bases unmatched to any gene: 14. CDR1 and CDR2 from the germline V gene are SGHRS and YFSETQ. Researchers made TCR beta libraries by using iRepertoire HTBI primers and running Arm-PCR on CDR3 regions. TCRdb re-called the multiplex PCR reads through MiXCR, storing one row per CDR3 protein. The table has 420,000 or so distinct CDR3 sequences, around 17% seen once; the top ten hold less than 30%. The same specimen was also included in a second study, on T cells in Graves' hyperthyroidism and ophthalmopathy.

The sequences come from peripheral blood mononuclear cells (PBMCs), collected at new diagnosis, from a patient treated with antithyroid drugs. This TCR was sampled from a woman between 18 and 29 years old with Graves disease. The genes are TRBV5-1 and TRBJ2-1, with TRBD2 matching 9 bases. The CDR3 coding sequence is TGCGCCAGCAGTCAACCCGGGTCTAGCGGGGTAAACAATGAGCAGTTCTTC. Its translation is CASSQPGSSGVNNEQFF.